A selection of T cell receptor beta chains follows, all from one sample in a study of cytomegalovirus exposure and HLA in healthy donors. The data were produced by immunoSEQ multiplex PCR, yet TCRdb's version contains in-frame clones alone and is incomplete. The repertoire holds 160,000 or so clones, with around 83% as singletons. The specimen was PBMCs. These receptors all come from a woman aged 18-29 years in good health and CMV-seronegative. Both conserved end residues are part of each CDR3. Fields, in order: V gene, D gene, clone size, J gene, CDR3 DNA, CDR3 protein. A D gene is named only where the DNA matches it firmly. Clone size is given for some rows only: seen once, a few or many times, or a class if the clone is expanded.

TRBV4-1	TRBD1	NA	TRBJ2-1	TGCGCCAGCAGCCTGACCGGACAGGACCCTTCCAATGAGCAGTTCTTC	CASSLTGQDPSNEQFF
TRBV11-3	NA	NA	TRBJ2-7	TGTGCCAGCAGCTTAGATTGGAGAACCGAGCAGTACTTC	CASSLDWRTEQYF
TRBV10-1	TRBD1	NA	TRBJ1-2	TGCGCCAGCAGTGAGTCGACTCGGGACAGGGCCAAATATGGCTACACCTTC	CASSESTRDRAKYGYTF
TRBV7-9	TRBD2	once	TRBJ2-3	TGTGCCAGCAGCGCAAGAGGACTAGCTTTAGACACAGATACGCAGTATTTT	CASSARGLALDTDTQYF
TRBV2	TRBD1	few	TRBJ1-2	TGTGCCAGCAGCAGGACAGGGGGCACCGATGGCTACACCTTC	CASSRTGGTDGYTF
TRBV6-6	TRBD1	NA	TRBJ1-2	TGTGCCAGCAGTGCCTCGACAGGGTATGGCTACACCTTC	CASSASTGYGYTF
TRBV18	NA	NA	TRBJ2-7	TGTGCCAGCTCGGCCAGGGTTGGCGAGCAGTACTTC	CASSARVGEQYF
TRBV7-3	TRBD2	NA	TRBJ2-3	TGTGCCAGCAGCTCCTCTAGCGGGGGGACTAGCACAGATACGCAGTATTTT	CASSSSSGGTSTDTQYF
TRBV27	TRBD2	NA	TRBJ2-1	TGTGCCAGCAGTCCAGGGACTAGCGGGGCTCGTGCCTACAATGAGCAGTTCTTC	CASSPGTSGARAYNEQFF
TRBV6-5	TRBD1	NA	TRBJ1-2	TGTGCCAGCAGTTACTCTACAGGGGGCTACTATGGCTACACCTTC	CASSYSTGGYYGYTF
TRBV19	TRBD2	NA	TRBJ2-5	TGTGCCAGTAGTATCACCCAAACCTCGGGACTAGCGGGGGGGCCTGGGGAGACCCAGTACTTC	CASSITQTSGLAGGPGETQYF
TRBV30	NA	NA	TRBJ2-1	TGTGCCTGGACTCAGGGCCCACCACCCCAGTTCTTC	CAWTQGPPPQFF
TRBV28	TRBD1	NA	TRBJ1-2	TGTGCCAGCAGCCCCCAGGGGGCGGGTGGCTACACCTTC	CASSPQGAGGYTF
TRBV7-9	NA	NA	TRBJ2-2	TGTGCCAGCAGCCTCGGACAGCCGAACACCGGGGAGCTGTTTTTT	CASSLGQPNTGELFF
TRBV7-2	NA	NA	TRBJ2-3	TGTGCCAGCAGCTTCCGGGATACGCAGTATTTT	CASSFRDTQYF
TRBV7-2	TRBD2	NA	TRBJ2-7	TGTGCCAGCAGCTTAAGCGGGGGAAACTCCTACGAGCAGTACTTC	CASSLSGGNSYEQYF
TRBV27	TRBD2	NA	TRBJ2-5	TGTGCCAGCAGTCCAAATGGCCTAGCGGCAGAGACCCAGTACTTC	CASSPNGLAAETQYF
TRBV7-2	TRBD1	NA	TRBJ1-4	TGTGCCAGCAGCTTAAACGCAGGGGGGACTAATGAAAAACTGTTTTTT	CASSLNAGGTNEKLFF
TRBV18	NA	NA	TRBJ1-1	TGTGCCAGCTCACCACGTATCGCCAGGGGGAACACTGAAGCTTTCTTT	CASSPRIARGNTEAFF
TRBV27	NA	NA	TRBJ2-2	TGTGCCAGCATATCACTCGGGGGACACACCGGGGAGCTGTTTTTT	CASISLGGHTGELFF
TRBV5-4	TRBD1	NA	TRBJ1-3	TGTGCCAGCAGCTTAACAGGGGGCGCAAGAGGAAACACCATATATTTT	CASSLTGGARGNTIYF
TRBV11-2	TRBD2	NA	TRBJ2-7	TGTGCCAGCAGCCGGACTAGCGGGAGTCGTAGTTACGAGCAGTACTTC	CASSRTSGSRSYEQYF
TRBV11-2	TRBD2	NA	TRBJ2-1	TGTGCCAGCAGCTTAGGAAAACTAGCGGGAGTGAGAGAGCAGTTCTTC	CASSLGKLAGVREQFF
TRBV7-8	NA	once	TRBJ1-2	TGTGCCAGCAGCCGCACAGGTGTTTGGGGCTACACCTTC	CASSRTGVWGYTF
TRBV7-8	TRBD2	NA	TRBJ2-5	TGTGCCAGCAGCTTAGGTACGGGCGGGAGTGAAGAGACCCAGTACTTC	CASSLGTGGSEETQYF
TRBV5-4	TRBD1	NA	TRBJ1-5	TGTGCCAGCAGCAGGGACAGGGATCAGCCCCAGCATTTT	CASSRDRDQPQHF
TRBV5-1	TRBD1	NA	TRBJ2-4	TGCGCCAGCAGCGGGACAGTTTCCCCCATTCAGTACTTC	CASSGTVSPIQYF
TRBV5-1	NA	NA	TRBJ2-5	TGCGCCAGCAGCCCGGGATACCAAGAGACCCAGTACTTC	CASSPGYQETQYF
TRBV2	TRBD1	few	TRBJ1-5	TGTGCCAGCAGACTTGACAGGGGGCTTGGAAATCAGCCCCAGCATTTT	CASRLDRGLGNQPQHF
TRBV7-3	TRBD1	NA	TRBJ2-5	TGTGCCAGCAGCCGCGCGGCCCAGGGGGCGCGAGAGACCCAGTACTTC	CASSRAAQGARETQYF
TRBV7-2	TRBD1	NA	TRBJ2-4	TGTGCCAGCAGCATCAGACAGGGGCCGAGAACCATTCAGTACTTC	CASSIRQGPRTIQYF
TRBV27	NA	NA	TRBJ1-5	TGTGCCAGCAGTTTAGGAACAGGGCGAAATCAGCCCCAGCATTTT	CASSLGTGRNQPQHF
TRBV7-2	NA	few	TRBJ2-4	TGTGCCAGCAGCATCCTGGGGGGAGCTCCGGCCAAAAACATTCAGTACTTC	CASSILGGAPAKNIQYF
TRBV14	TRBD1	once	TRBJ1-1	TGTGCCAGCAGCAACAGGGGAGGTGGCACTGAAGCTTTCTTT	CASSNRGGGTEAFF
TRBV5-4	NA	NA	TRBJ2-3	TGTGCCAGCACCCCAGGGGGGTTGGGCGCAGATACGCAGTATTTT	CASTPGGLGADTQYF
TRBV6-5	TRBD1	once	TRBJ1-3	TGTGCCAGCAGTTACGGACAGGGGGATCAGGGAAACACCATATATTTT	CASSYGQGDQGNTIYF
TRBV6-1	NA	NA	TRBJ2-1	TGTGCCAGCAGCCCTAATTTCATAGCCCATAATGAGCAGTTCTTC	CASSPNFIAHNEQFF
TRBV5-4	NA	NA	TRBJ2-5	TGTGCCAGCAGCATAGAAGGGGGCCAAGAGACCCAGTACTTC	CASSIEGGQETQYF
TRBV6-6	TRBD1	NA	TRBJ1-2	TGTGCCAGCAGTTACCGGACAGGGATGGATGGCTACACCTTC	CASSYRTGMDGYTF
TRBV5-4	TRBD2	NA	TRBJ2-1	TGTGCCAGCAGCCTAGGACTAGCGGGAGCCGATGAGCAGTTCTTC	CASSLGLAGADEQFF
TRBV2	TRBD2	NA	TRBJ2-3	TGTGCCAGCACATCTAGCGGGGATCTCACAGATACGCAGTATTTT	CASTSSGDLTDTQYF
TRBV5-8	NA	NA	TRBJ1-2	TGTGCCAGCAGCGCCGGGGGGGGGCCTGCCAACGGTGGCTACACCTTC	CASSAGGGPANGGYTF
TRBV28	TRBD1	NA	TRBJ1-2	TGCGCCAGCAGTTTATTTCGGGACAGGGGGCCCTCTAACTATGGCTACACCTTC	CASSLFRDRGPSNYGYTF